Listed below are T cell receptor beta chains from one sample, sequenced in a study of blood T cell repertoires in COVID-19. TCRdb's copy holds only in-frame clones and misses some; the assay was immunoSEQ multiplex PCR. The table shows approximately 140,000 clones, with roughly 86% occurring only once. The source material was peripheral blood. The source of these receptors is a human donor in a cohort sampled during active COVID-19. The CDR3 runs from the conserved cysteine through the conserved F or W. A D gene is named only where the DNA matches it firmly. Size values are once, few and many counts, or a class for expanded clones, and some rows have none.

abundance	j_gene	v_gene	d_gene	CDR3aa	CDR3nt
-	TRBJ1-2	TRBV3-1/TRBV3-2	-	CASTYSRANYGYTF	TGTGCCAGCACCTATAGTCGAGCTAACTATGGCTACACCTTC
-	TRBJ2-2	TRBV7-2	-	CASSLGREFTGELFF	TGTGCCAGCAGCTTGGGACGGGAGTTCACCGGGGAGCTGTTTTTT
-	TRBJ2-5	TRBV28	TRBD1	CASNRDRLQETQYF	TGTGCCAGCAATAGGGACAGACTACAAGAGACCCAGTACTTC
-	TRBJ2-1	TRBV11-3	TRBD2	CASSLGGVAGAPYNEQFF	TGTGCCAGCAGCTTAGGGGGGGTTGCGGGAGCCCCCTACAATGAGCAGTTCTTC
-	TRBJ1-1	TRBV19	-	CASSTTVNTEAFF	TGTGCCAGTAGTACGACAGTAAACACTGAAGCTTTCTTT
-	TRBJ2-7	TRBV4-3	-	CASSQGAHLSYEQYF	TGCGCCAGCAGCCAGGGGGCTCACCTCTCCTACGAGCAGTACTTC
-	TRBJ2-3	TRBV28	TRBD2	CASSFLGLVEPSTDTQYF	TGTGCCAGCAGTTTCTTGGGACTAGTTGAGCCTAGCACAGATACGCAGTATTTT
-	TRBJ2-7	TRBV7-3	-	CASSSARGYEQYF	TGTGCCAGCAGCTCAGCCAGGGGCTACGAGCAGTACTTC
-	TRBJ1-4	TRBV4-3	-	CASSRGSGGNEKLFF	TGCGCCAGCAGCAGAGGCAGTGGGGGGAATGAAAAACTGTTTTTT
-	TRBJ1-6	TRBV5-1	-	CASSSEQDLRSPLHF	TGCGCCAGCAGCTCCGAACAGGATTTGCGTTCACCCCTCCACTTT
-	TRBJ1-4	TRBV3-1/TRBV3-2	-	CASSPPTRVQVIEKLFF	TGTGCCAGCAGCCCCCCGACCAGGGTGCAAGTTATAGAAAAACTGTTTTTT
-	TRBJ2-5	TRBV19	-	CASSTRGAKETQYF	TGTGCCAGTAGCACCCGGGGGGCAAAAGAGACCCAGTACTTC
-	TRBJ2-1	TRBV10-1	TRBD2	CASSESPSGVYNEQFF	TGCGCCAGCAGTGAGTCCCCCAGCGGGGTGTACAATGAGCAGTTCTTC
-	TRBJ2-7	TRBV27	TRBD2	CASSSGGDEQYF	TGTGCCAGCAGTTCGGGGGGGGACGAGCAGTACTTC
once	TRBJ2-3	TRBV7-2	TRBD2	CASSLGLAGGTDTQYF	TGTGCCAGCAGCTTAGGGCTAGCGGGGGGGACAGATACGCAGTATTTT
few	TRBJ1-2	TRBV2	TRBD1	CASSEPTGVLLYGYTF	TGTGCCAGCAGTGAGCCAACAGGGGTCCTCCTCTATGGCTACACCTTC
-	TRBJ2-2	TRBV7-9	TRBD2	CASSPPSGGLVGELFF	TGTGCCAGCAGCCCCCCTAGCGGGGGTCTCGTCGGGGAGCTGTTTTTT
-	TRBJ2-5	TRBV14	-	CASSQSGYQETQYF	TGTGCCAGCAGCCAATCAGGATACCAAGAGACCCAGTACTTC
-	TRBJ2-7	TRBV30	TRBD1	CAGTGWVASGSYEQYF	TGTGCCGGGACAGGGTGGGTGGCTAGCGGCTCCTACGAGCAGTACTTC
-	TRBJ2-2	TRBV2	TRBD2	CASKERSGTSGRAGKLFF	TGTGCCAGCAAAGAACGGTCCGGGACTAGCGGGAGGGCCGGAAAGCTGTTTTTT
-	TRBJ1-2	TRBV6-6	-	CASSTQGNYGYTF	TGTGCCAGCAGTACCCAGGGGAACTATGGCTACACCTTC
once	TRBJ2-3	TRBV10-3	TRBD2	CAISELAGVLDTQYF	TGTGCCATCAGTGAGTTGGCGGGAGTTCTAGATACGCAGTATTTT
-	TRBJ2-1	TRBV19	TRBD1	CASSSWTGGNEQFF	TGTGCCAGTAGTTCCTGGACAGGGGGCAATGAGCAGTTCTTC
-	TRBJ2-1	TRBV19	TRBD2	CASTPTSGPYNEQFF	TGTGCCAGTACCCCGACTAGCGGGCCTTACAATGAGCAGTTCTTC
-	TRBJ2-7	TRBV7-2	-	CASRKGSWGDEQYF	TGTGCCAGCAGAAAAGGATCATGGGGGGACGAGCAGTACTTC
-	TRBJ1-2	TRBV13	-	CASSVTGNYGYTF	TGTGCCAGCAGCGTTACAGGGAACTATGGCTACACCTTC
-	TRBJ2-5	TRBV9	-	CASSVTWGRTETQYF	TGTGCCAGCAGCGTCACCTGGGGGCGGACAGAGACCCAGTACTTC
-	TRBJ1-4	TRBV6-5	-	CASRDRGSGEKLFF	TGTGCCAGCAGGGACCGGGGTTCTGGGGAAAAACTGTTTTTT
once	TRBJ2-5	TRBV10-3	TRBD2	CAISDNGLAGQETQYF	TGTGCCATCAGTGATAACGGACTAGCGGGACAAGAGACCCAGTACTTC
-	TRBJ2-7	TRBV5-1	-	CASSLDVRGHEQYF	TGCGCCAGCAGCTTGGATGTGCGCGGCCACGAGCAGTACTTC
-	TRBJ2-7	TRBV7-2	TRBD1	CASSKQGASSYEQYF	TGTGCCAGCAGCAAACAGGGGGCGAGCTCCTACGAGCAGTACTTC
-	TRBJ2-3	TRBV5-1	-	CASSLESSSGTDTQYF	TGCGCCAGCAGCTTGGAGTCTAGCTCGGGCACAGATACGCAGTATTTT
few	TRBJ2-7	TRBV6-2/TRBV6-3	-	CASSFGQSAIYEQYF	TGTGCCAGCAGTTTTGGACAGTCGGCCATCTACGAGCAGTACTTC
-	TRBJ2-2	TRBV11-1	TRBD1	CASSSQDRGGTGELFF	TGTGCCAGCAGCTCCCAGGACAGGGGAGGCACCGGGGAGCTGTTTTTT
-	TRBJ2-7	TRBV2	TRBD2	CASCWGGCYEQYF	TGTGCCAGCTGTTGGGGGGGATGCTACGAGCAGTACTTC
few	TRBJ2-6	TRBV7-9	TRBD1	CASSSADRSSGANVLTF	TGTGCCAGCAGCTCCGCGGACAGGAGCTCTGGGGCCAACGTCCTGACTTTC
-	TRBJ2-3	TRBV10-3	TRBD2	CAIRSGLAVTDTQYF	TGTGCCATCAGATCGGGACTAGCGGTAACAGATACGCAGTATTTT
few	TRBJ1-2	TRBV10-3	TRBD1	CAISTGTGDYGYTF	TGTGCCATCAGTACCGGGACAGGGGACTATGGCTACACCTTC
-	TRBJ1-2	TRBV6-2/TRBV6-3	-	CASSSYPRPRRLLFGYTF	TGTGCCAGCAGTAGCTATCCTAGGCCGAGGAGACTTTTGTTTGGCTACACCTTC
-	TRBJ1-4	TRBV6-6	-	CASSYRRGSNEKLFF	TGTGCCAGCAGTTACCGCAGGGGATCTAATGAAAAACTGTTTTTT
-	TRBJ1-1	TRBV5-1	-	CASSPSPGGTEAFF	TGCGCCAGCAGCCCCTCTCCTGGCGGCACTGAAGCTTTCTTT
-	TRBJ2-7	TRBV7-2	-	CASSSREEQYF	TGTGCCAGCAGCTCCCGGGAGGAGCAGTACTTC
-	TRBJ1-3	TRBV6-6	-	CASTGAGNTIYF	TGTGCCAGCACGGGGGCTGGAAACACCATATATTTT
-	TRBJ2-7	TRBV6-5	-	CASRKGGGYEQYF	TGTGCCAGCAGAAAGGGGGGGGGCTACGAGCAGTACTTC
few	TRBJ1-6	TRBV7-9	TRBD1	CASSLGTGYNSPLHF	TGTGCCAGCAGCTTAGGGACAGGATATAATTCACCCCTCCACTTT
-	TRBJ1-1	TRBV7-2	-	CASSLVGQNTEAFF	TGTGCCAGCAGCTTAGTGGGACAGAACACTGAAGCTTTCTTT
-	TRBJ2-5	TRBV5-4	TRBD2	CASSKKLGLAGVRQETQYF	TGTGCCAGCAGCAAAAAGCTTGGATTAGCGGGGGTGCGCCAAGAGACCCAGTACTTC
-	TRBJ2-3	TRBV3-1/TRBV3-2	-	CASSPDRISTDTQYF	TGTGCCAGCAGCCCAGACAGGATTAGCACAGATACGCAGTATTTT
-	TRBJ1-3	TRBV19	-	CASSISQISGNTIYF	TGTGCCAGTAGTATCAGTCAGATCTCTGGAAACACCATATATTTT
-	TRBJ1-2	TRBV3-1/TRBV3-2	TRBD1	CASSFTHRGGGYTF	TGTGCCAGCAGCTTCACTCACAGGGGAGGTGGCTACACCTTC
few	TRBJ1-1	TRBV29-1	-	CSVWTALNTEAFF	TGCAGCGTTTGGACAGCTTTGAACACTGAAGCTTTCTTT
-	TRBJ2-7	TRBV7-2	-	CASSLRDKSYEQYF	TGTGCCAGCAGCCTCCGGGACAAGTCCTACGAGCAGTACTTC
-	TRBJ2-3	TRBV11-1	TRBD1	CASSHRGQGSADTQYF	TGTGCCAGCAGCCATCGGGGACAGGGCTCAGCAGATACGCAGTATTTT
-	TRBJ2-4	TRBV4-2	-	CASSQEQSLAKNIQYF	TGTGCCAGCAGCCAAGAGCAGTCCCTAGCCAAAAACATTCAGTACTTC
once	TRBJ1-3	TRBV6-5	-	CASSFGGASGNTIYF	TGTGCCAGCAGTTTTGGGGGGGCATCTGGAAACACCATATATTTT